This is a list of T cell receptor beta chains from one sample in a study of shared clonotypes between healthy human individuals. The data were produced by immunoSEQ multiplex PCR, yet TCRdb's version contains in-frame clones alone and is incomplete. The data show about 100,000 clones, around 68% seen once. Sequencing was performed on memory CD8+ T cells sorted from blood. These receptors were obtained from a woman aged 25 to 45 in good health. The CDR3 runs from the conserved cysteine through the conserved F or W. A D gene is named only where the DNA matches it firmly.

>.|TRBJ2-3|TRBV2|16
CASSEEPAASTDTQYF
>.|TRBJ1-1|TRBV6-1|13
CASSVDRHTEAFF
>TRBD2|TRBJ2-5|TRBV7-6|14
CASSFLAGVETQYF
>TRBD1|TRBJ2-3|TRBV27|16
CASSNPDRGKTDTQYF
>TRBD1|TRBJ1-5|TRBV28|15
CASRSWDSSNQPQHF
>.|TRBJ2-7|TRBV6-1|13
CASSVHRIYEQYF
>.|TRBJ1-5|TRBV30|13
CAWSTQGNQPQHF
>TRBD2|TRBJ2-1|TRBV28|16
CASSLSGTSGHNEQFF
>.|TRBJ2-3|TRBV27|15
CASLAGPLITDTQYF
>.|TRBJ2-7|TRBV7-6|14
CASSFGGGVNEQYF
>TRBD2|TRBJ2-7|TRBV9|15
CASSVAAGPTYEQYF
>.|TRBJ1-3|TRBV2|15
CASGELMSSGNTIYF
>.|TRBJ1-2|TRBV11-2|15
CASSFSRGASYGYTF
>TRBD2|TRBJ2-2|TRBV6-1|15
CASSETAGEVGELFF
>.|TRBJ2-4|TRBV28|15
CASSFLSVDKNIQYF
>.|TRBJ1-1|TRBV5-1|16
CASSPRRVPLNTEAFF
>TRBD2|TRBJ2-1|TRBV7-9|11
CASSRGGTQFF
>TRBD2|TRBJ2-5|TRBV7-2|15
CASSVVAGGAETQYF
>.|.|TRBV25-1|10
CASSASEQYF
>TRBD1|TRBJ2-1|TRBV6-1|14
CAVSGTGDFHEQFF
>.|TRBJ2-3|TRBV2|15
CASSEGGRVTDTQYF
>.|TRBJ1-1|TRBV28|14
CASSSSQGNTEAFF
>.|TRBJ1-1|TRBV28|16
CASSLTVRGLDTEAFF
>.|TRBJ2-7|TRBV4-1|15
CASSQDGPVGGEQYF
>.|TRBJ2-3|TRBV12-5|15
CASGQGTDSTDTQYF
>TRBD2|TRBJ2-7|TRBV13|16
CASSLARDYSTYEQYF
>.|TRBJ2-7|TRBV25-1|13
CASSPSDGYEQYF
>.|TRBJ2-7|TRBV5-1|15
CASSLVTGKSYEQYF
>TRBD1|TRBJ1-3|TRBV7-9|19
CASSLKTGAILTTGNTIYF
>TRBD1|TRBJ2-7|TRBV27|14
CASSSTGTAYEQYF
>.|.|TRBV7-9|14
CASSLMWDAYEQYF
>TRBD1|TRBJ2-7|TRBV11-2|13
CASSLDSHGQVYF
>.|TRBJ2-7|TRBV10-1|13
CASSREVVGEQYF
>.|TRBJ1-5|TRBV7-8|17
CASSDRGGADFNQPQHF
>.|TRBJ1-5|TRBV9|13
CASSVAPNQPQHF
>.|TRBJ1-4|TRBV15|16
CATSRERGSGNEKLFF
>.|TRBJ1-1|TRBV19|15
CASSASDTGNTEAFF
>.|TRBJ1-3|TRBV9|15
CASSVAGMPGNTIYF
>TRBD2|TRBJ2-2|TRBV5-1|18
CASSLVGLAGDETGELFF
>.|TRBJ2-3|TRBV25-1|17
CASSGPEGGLFTDTQYF
>.|TRBJ2-7|TRBV7-9|16
CASSSFSTDSPYEQYF